One and the same sample provided the 12 T cell receptor beta chains below, sequenced in a study of technical replicates of blood from a few donors. Repertoires were generated with immunoSEQ multiplex PCR, while TCRdb's copy carries only in-frame clones and drops some. The sample records roughly 57,000 clones, roughly 96% being singletons. Input material: PBMCs. These receptors all come from a human donor in good health. Some clones in this sample may be carry-over from other donors' samples.

This chain links TRBV30 with TRBJ1-1; the D gene is possibly TRBD1 (6 bases). The CDR3 runs to 14 residues. The germline V and J ends were trimmed by 3 bases and 0 bases, with 11 bases remaining between them. Germline values: CDR1 GTSNPN, CDR2 SVGIG (reference sequence). This CDR3 is CAWRKQGLNTEAFF. The CDR3 bases are TGTGCCTGGAGAAAACAGGGACTGAACACTGAAGCTTTCTTT. Combining the CDR3 with reference TRBV30 and TRBJ1-1 gives the whole variable domain SQTIHQWPATLVQPVGSPLSLECTVEGTSNPNLYWYRQAAGRGLQLLFYSVGIGQISSEVPQNLSASRPQDRQFILSSKKLLLSDSGFYLCAWRKQGLNTEAFFGQGTRLTVV.

J is TRBJ2-7 and V is TRBV18, with 8 positions matching TRBD2. This CDR3 spans 14 amino acids. Germline V gene lookup returns CDR1 KGHSH and CDR2 LQKENI. V gave up 3 bases and J gave up 3 bases; unmatched junction bases: 4. The CDR3 reads CASSPASGSYEQYF. The CDR3 DNA is TGTGCCAGCTCACCTGCAAGCGGGAGCTACGAGCAGTACTTC.

V is TRBV4-1 and J is TRBJ1-1; 7 bases line up with TRBD1. V was pared by 4 bases and J by 6 bases, with 5 bases of the junction left unmatched. The CDR3 totals 13 residues. Germline V gives CDR1 MGHRA, CDR2 YSYEKL. The CDR3 loop is CASSRQGGSEAFF. Here the CDR3 DNA reads TGCGCCAGCAGCCGTCAGGGGGGCTCTGAAGCTTTCTTT.

V usage is TRBV5-6 and J usage is TRBJ2-2; D is ambiguous. The CDR3 sequence is 14 residues long. V was shortened by 6 bases and J by 1 base, with 10 bases between the two germline ends. The germline V gene has CDR1 SGHDT and CDR2 YYEEEE. The CDR3 DNA sequence: TGTGCCAGCAACTTACTTCGGAACACCGGGGAGCTGTTTTTT. This gives the protein CASNLLRNTGELFF.

The chain employs TRBV6-5 and TRBJ1-6; D unclear. Trimming pared 2 bases from V and 0 bases from J, leaving 8 bases between. The CDR3 consists of 16 residues. The V gene's germline CDR1 is MNHEY and CDR2 SVGAGI. CDR3 DNA: TGTGCCAGCAGTTACCGTCCTAGCTCCTATAATTCACCCCTCCACTTT. This sequence encodes CASSYRPSSYNSPLHF.

The chain links TRBV7-2 to TRBJ1-3; TRBD1 agrees at 7 bases. Germline CDR1 SGHTA, CDR2 FQGNSA. The CDR3 runs 14 residues. V lost 3 bases to trimming and J lost 1 base; unmatched junction nucleotides: 0. The CDR3 nucleotides read TGTGCCAGCAGCTTGACAGGGTCTGGAAACACCATATATTTT. It yields the protein CASSLTGSGNTIYF.

V usage is TRBV27 and J usage is TRBJ1-2, with 7 nucleotides matching TRBD1. This CDR3 is built from 16 residues. Per the germline V gene, CDR1 is MNHEY and CDR2 is SMNVEV (reference sequence). V lost 2 bases and J lost 3; bases outside the gene matches: 9. The chain's CDR3 is CASSLPPGQTDYGYTF. The DNA of the CDR3 is TGTGCCAGCAGTTTACCCCCGGGACAGACTGACTATGGCTACACCTTC.

V usage is TRBV5-6 and J usage is TRBJ2-4; TRBD2 is a possible D gene (5 bases). V gave up 0 bases and J gave up 6 bases, with 10 bases separating them. This CDR3 has 14 residues. Germline V gene lookup returns CDR1 SGHDT and CDR2 YYEEEE. The chain's CDR3 is CASSLEGVGNIQYF. Here the CDR3 DNA reads TGTGCCAGCAGCTTGGAGGGAGTTGGAAACATTCAGTACTTC.

The rearrangement links TRBV7-8 to TRBJ2-1; TRBD2 matches at 9 bases. Germline CDR1 is SGHVS and CDR2 is FQNEAQ. CDR3 length: 15 amino acids. J gave up 7 bases and V 3 bases, and 7 bases lay outside the gene matches. The CDR3 nucleotides read TGTGCCAGCAGCTTCGTAGCGGGAGTAGTGAATGAGCAGTTCTTC. Protein: CASSFVAGVVNEQFF.

By share, this clone counts as medium-sized (0.01 to 0.1%). This sequence joins TRBV27 and TRBJ2-2; 12 bases are a match to TRBD1. The CDR3 spans 17 residues. CDR1 and CDR2 (germline): MNHEY, SMNVEV (reference sequence). V shed 6 bases, J shed 7 bases, and the junction held 12 bases outside the gene matches. The CDR3 region is CASSQTGTGGYGGELFF. The CDR3 DNA follows: TGTGCCAGCAGCCAAACCGGGACAGGGGGCTACGGCGGGGAGCTGTTTTTT.

The CDR3 coding sequence is TGTGCCGTGTTGGACTTCACAGATACGCAGTATTTT. Its protein is CAVLDFTDTQYF. The J gene is TRBJ2-3, the V gene TRBV21-1; TRBD2 reflects the table's D call only, with no check against the DNA. TRBV21-1 is recorded as a pseudogene. The CDR3 is made up of 12 amino acids.

The gene calls are TRBV27 and TRBJ2-7; TRBD2 aligns across 8 bases. CDR1 is MNHEY, CDR2 SMNVEV, per germline (reference sequence). The ends lost 3 bases at V and 6 bases at J; junction bases unmatched: 7. This CDR3 spans 14 amino acids. This chain's CDR3 is CASSFEAGLGEQYF. CDR3 nucleotide sequence: TGTGCCAGCAGTTTCGAAGCGGGACTAGGCGAGCAGTACTTC.